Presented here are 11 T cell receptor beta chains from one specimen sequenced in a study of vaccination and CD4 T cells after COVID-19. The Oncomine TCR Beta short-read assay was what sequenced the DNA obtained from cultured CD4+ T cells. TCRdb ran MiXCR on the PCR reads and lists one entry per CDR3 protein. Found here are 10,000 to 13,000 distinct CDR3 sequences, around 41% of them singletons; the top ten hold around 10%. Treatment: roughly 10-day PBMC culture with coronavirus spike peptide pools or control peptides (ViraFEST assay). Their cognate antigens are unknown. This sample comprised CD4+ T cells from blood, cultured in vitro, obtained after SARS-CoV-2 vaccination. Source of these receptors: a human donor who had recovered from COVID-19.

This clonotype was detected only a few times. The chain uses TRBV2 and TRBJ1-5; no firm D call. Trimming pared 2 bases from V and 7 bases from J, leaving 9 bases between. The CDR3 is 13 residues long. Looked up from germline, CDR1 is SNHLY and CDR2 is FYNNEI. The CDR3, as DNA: TGTGCCAGCAGTGAAATGGGCGGACAGCCCCAGCATTTT. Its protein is CASSEMGGQPQHF.

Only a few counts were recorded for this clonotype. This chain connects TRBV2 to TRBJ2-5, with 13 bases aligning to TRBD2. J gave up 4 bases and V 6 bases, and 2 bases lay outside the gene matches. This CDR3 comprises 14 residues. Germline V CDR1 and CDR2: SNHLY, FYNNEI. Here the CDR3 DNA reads TGTGCCAGCAGGGGGACTAGCGGGACAGAGACCCAGTACTTC. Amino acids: CASRGTSGTETQYF.

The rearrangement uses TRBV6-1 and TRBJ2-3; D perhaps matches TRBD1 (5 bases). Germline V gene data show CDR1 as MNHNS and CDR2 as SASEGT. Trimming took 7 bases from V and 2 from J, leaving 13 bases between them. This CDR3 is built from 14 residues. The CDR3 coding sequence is TGTGCCAGCAATCTAGACAGCCACACAGATACGCAGTATTTT. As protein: CASNLDSHTDTQYF.

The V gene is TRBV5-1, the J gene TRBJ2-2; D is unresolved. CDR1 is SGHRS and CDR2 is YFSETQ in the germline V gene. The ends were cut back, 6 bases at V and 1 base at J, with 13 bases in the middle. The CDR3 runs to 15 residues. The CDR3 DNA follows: TGCGCCAGCACTCCTGGCGCTTTGAACACCGGGGAGCTGTTTTTT. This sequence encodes CASTPGALNTGELFF.

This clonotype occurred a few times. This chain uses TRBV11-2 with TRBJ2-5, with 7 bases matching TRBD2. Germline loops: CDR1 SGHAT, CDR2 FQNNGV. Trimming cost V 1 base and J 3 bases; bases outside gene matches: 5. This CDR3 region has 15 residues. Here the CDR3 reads CASSLGRGREETQYF. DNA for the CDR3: TGTGCCAGCAGCTTAGGCAGAGGGAGGGAAGAGACCCAGTACTTC. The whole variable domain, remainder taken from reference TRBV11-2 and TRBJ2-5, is EAGVAQSPRYKIIEKRQSVAFWCNPISGHATLYWYQQILGQGPKLLIQFQNNGVVDDSQLPKDRFSAERLKGVDSTLKIQPAKLEDSAVYLCASSLGRGREETQYFGPGTRLLVL.

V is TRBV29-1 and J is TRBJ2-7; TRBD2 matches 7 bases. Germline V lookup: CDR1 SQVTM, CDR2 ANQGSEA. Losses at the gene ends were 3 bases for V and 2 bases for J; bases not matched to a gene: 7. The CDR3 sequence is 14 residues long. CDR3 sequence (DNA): TGCAGCGTTGAGCTAGCGGAATCTACCTACGAGCAGTACTTC. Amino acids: CSVELAESTYEQYF.

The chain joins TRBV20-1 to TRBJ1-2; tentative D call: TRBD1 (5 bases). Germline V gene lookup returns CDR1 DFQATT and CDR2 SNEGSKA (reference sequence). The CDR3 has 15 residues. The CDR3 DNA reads TGCAGGGGGGATGGGGAGGGGAGGGATAACTATGGCTACACCTTC. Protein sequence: CRGDGEGRDNYGYTF.

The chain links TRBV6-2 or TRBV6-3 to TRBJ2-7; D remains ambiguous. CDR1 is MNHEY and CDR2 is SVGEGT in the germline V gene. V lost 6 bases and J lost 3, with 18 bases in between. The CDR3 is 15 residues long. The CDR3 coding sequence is TGTGCCAGCAGCCGCTCCGCTGGGCGGATCTACGAGCAGTACTTC. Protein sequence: CASSRSAGRIYEQYF.

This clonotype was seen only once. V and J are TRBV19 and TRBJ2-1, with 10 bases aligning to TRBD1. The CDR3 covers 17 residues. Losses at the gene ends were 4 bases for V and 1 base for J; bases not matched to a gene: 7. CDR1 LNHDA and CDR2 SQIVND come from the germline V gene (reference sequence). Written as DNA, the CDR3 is TGTGCCAGTAGTACTGCCCGGGACAGGGGATCCTACAATGAGCAGTTCTTC. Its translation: CASSTARDRGSYNEQFF.

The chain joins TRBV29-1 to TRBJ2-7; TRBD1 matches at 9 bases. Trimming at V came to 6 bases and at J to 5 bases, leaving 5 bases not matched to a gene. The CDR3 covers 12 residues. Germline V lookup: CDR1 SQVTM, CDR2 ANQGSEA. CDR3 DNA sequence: TGCAGCGTCCGGGACAGGGTCGACGAGCAGTACTTC. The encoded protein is CSVRDRVDEQYF.

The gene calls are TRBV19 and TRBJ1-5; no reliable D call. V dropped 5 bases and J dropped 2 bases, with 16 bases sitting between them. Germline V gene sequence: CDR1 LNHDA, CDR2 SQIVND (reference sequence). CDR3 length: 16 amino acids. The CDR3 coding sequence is TGTGCCAGTAGTCTCCCCTTTGCATATGGCAATCAGCCCCAGCATTTT. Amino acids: CASSLPFAYGNQPQHF.